The rows below give T cell receptor beta chains drawn from one sample of a study of molecular identifiers for immune sequencing clone quantification. TCRdb itself ran the PCR reads through MiXCR, one entry per CDR3 protein. Counted here are tens of thousands of distinct CDR3 sequences, approximately 25% occurring once; the ten biggest clones make up 1.5% to 2%. Source material: naive CD8+ T cells from blood, with Jurkat cell RNA spiked in. These receptors were taken from a human donor in good health. Some libraries in this study had Jurkat cell RNA spiked in. The CDR3 runs from the conserved cysteine through the conserved F or W. The D gene is left open where the match is weak. Size is omitted from some rows. Given values are once, few, many or a class for expanded clones.

clone_size: once
j_call: TRBJ2-2
d_call: -
v_call: TRBV11-2
cdr3_nt: TGTGTCAGTTACTTGATGGCAGGGAACACCGGGGAGCTGTTTTTT
cdr3_aa: CVSYLMAGNTGELFF

clone_size: many
j_call: TRBJ1-2
d_call: -
v_call: TRBV20-1
cdr3_nt: TGCAGTGCTAGAGATTGGAATGGCTACACCTTC
cdr3_aa: CSARDWNGYTF

clone_size: many
j_call: TRBJ1-1
d_call: TRBD1
v_call: TRBV12-5
cdr3_nt: TGTGCTAGTGGTTTGGCGGACAGGGCGGGAACTGAAGCTTTCTTT
cdr3_aa: CASGLADRAGTEAFF

clone_size: many
j_call: TRBJ2-5
d_call: -
v_call: TRBV28
cdr3_nt: TGTGCCAGCAGCCCCCGCCGGCTGGAAGAGACCCAGTACTTC
cdr3_aa: CASSPRRLEETQYF

clone_size: few
j_call: TRBJ1-4
d_call: -
v_call: TRBV7-9
cdr3_nt: TGTGCCAGCAGCGCACCTCCACAAGAAGACCAGGAAAAACTGTTTTTT
cdr3_aa: CASSAPPQEDQEKLFF

clone_size: many
j_call: TRBJ1-5
d_call: -
v_call: TRBV12-3/TRBV12-4
cdr3_nt: TGTGCCAGCAGTTTGGTTCAGGGAAGAGGACAGCCCCAGCATTTT
cdr3_aa: CASSLVQGRGQPQHF

clone_size: many
j_call: TRBJ1-5
d_call: TRBD1
v_call: TRBV12-5
cdr3_nt: TGTGCTAGTGGGACAGGGGGTTCCAATCAGCCCCAGCATTTT
cdr3_aa: CASGTGGSNQPQHF

clone_size: many
j_call: TRBJ2-7
d_call: -
v_call: TRBV7-9
cdr3_nt: TGTGCCAGCAGCTTAGCGTGGGGGTACGAGCAGTACTTC
cdr3_aa: CASSLAWGYEQYF

clone_size: -
j_call: TRBJ2-7
d_call: TRBD2
v_call: TRBV4-3
cdr3_nt: TGCGCCAGCAGCCAAGATTCCCCAGCGGGGGGTCCCTACGAGCAGTACTTC
cdr3_aa: CASSQDSPAGGPYEQYF

clone_size: many
j_call: TRBJ1-1
d_call: -
v_call: TRBV5-6
cdr3_nt: TGTGCCAGCAGCTTGGACGTGAACACTGAAGCTTTCTTT
cdr3_aa: CASSLDVNTEAFF

clone_size: many
j_call: TRBJ2-1
d_call: -
v_call: TRBV27
cdr3_nt: TGTGCCAGCAGTTTTTTGGCTGAGCAGTTCTTC
cdr3_aa: CASSFLAEQFF

clone_size: many
j_call: TRBJ2-5
d_call: TRBD2
v_call: TRBV29-1
cdr3_nt: TGCAGCGTTGAATGGGCGGGGGTGTACCAAGAGACCCAGTACTTC
cdr3_aa: CSVEWAGVYQETQYF

clone_size: many
j_call: TRBJ2-7
d_call: -
v_call: TRBV4-1
cdr3_nt: TGCGCCAGCAGCCAAGGACACCGGAGCTCCTACGAGCAGTACTTC
cdr3_aa: CASSQGHRSSYEQYF

clone_size: many
j_call: TRBJ1-4
d_call: -
v_call: TRBV11-2
cdr3_nt: TGTGCCAGCAGCCTGACGAATGAAAAACTGTTTTTT
cdr3_aa: CASSLTNEKLFF

clone_size: many
j_call: TRBJ2-3
d_call: TRBD2
v_call: TRBV29-1
cdr3_nt: TGCAGCGTTGAAGATGCTAGCGGGCCGATAACAGATACGCAGTATTTT
cdr3_aa: CSVEDASGPITDTQYF

clone_size: many
j_call: TRBJ2-2
d_call: -
v_call: TRBV13
cdr3_nt: TGTGCCAGCACCCGTACAGCAAACTCGAACACCGGGGAGCTGTTTTTT
cdr3_aa: CASTRTANSNTGELFF

clone_size: -
j_call: TRBJ2-2
d_call: -
v_call: TRBV6-2/TRBV6-3
cdr3_nt: TGTGCCAGCAGTTACTCGGCGACCGGGGAGCTGTTTTTT
cdr3_aa: CASSYSATGELFF

clone_size: many
j_call: TRBJ1-6
d_call: -
v_call: TRBV30
cdr3_nt: TGTGCCTGGAGTGCAGGGGTCGGGAATTCACCCCTCCACTTT
cdr3_aa: CAWSAGVGNSPLHF

clone_size: many
j_call: TRBJ2-2
d_call: TRBD1
v_call: TRBV7-9
cdr3_nt: TGTGCCAGCGTCTTGACAGGGATGAACACCGGGGAGCTGTTTTTT
cdr3_aa: CASVLTGMNTGELFF

clone_size: many
j_call: TRBJ1-1
d_call: -
v_call: TRBV2
cdr3_nt: TGTGCCAGCATTCAGGGGCCCACTGAAGCTTTCTTT
cdr3_aa: CASIQGPTEAFF